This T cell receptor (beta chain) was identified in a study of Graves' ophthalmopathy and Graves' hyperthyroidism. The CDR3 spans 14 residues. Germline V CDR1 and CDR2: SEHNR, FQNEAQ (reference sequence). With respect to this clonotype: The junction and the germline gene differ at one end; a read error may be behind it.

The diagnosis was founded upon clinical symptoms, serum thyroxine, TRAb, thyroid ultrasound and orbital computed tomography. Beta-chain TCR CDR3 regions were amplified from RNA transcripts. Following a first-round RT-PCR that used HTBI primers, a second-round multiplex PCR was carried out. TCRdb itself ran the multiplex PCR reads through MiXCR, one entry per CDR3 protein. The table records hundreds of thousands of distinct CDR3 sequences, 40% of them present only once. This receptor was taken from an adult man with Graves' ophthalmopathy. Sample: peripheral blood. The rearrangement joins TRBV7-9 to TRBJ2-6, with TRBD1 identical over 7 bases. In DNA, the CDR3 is TGTGCCAGCAGATTAGTAAGGGGGCGCGATACTGAAGCTTTC. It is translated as CASRLVRGRDTEAF.